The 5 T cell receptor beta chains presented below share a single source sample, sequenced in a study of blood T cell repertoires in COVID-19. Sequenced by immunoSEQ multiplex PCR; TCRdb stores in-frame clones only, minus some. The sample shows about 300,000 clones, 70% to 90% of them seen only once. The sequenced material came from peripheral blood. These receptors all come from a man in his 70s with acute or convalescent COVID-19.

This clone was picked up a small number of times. CDR3 residues: CASSEQDQETQYF. CDR3 DNA sequence: TGTGCCAGCAGCGAACAGGATCAAGAGACCCAGTACTTC. The chain links TRBV21-1 to TRBJ2-5; the listed D gene, TRBD1, was not tested against the DNA. TRBV21-1 constitutes a pseudogene. The CDR3 totals 13 residues.

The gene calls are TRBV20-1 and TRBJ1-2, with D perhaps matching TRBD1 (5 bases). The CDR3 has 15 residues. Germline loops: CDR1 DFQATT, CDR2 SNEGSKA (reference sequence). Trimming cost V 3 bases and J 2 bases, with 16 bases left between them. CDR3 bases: TGCAGTGCTAGTATACAGGAGAAAGTCAACTATGGCTACACCTTC. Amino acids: CSASIQEKVNYGYTF.

CDR3 loop: CASSEEYQETQYF. The CDR3 DNA reads TGTGCCAGTAGTGAGGAGTACCAAGAGACCCAGTACTTC. V usage is TRBV19 and J usage is TRBJ2-5; D is unresolved. There are 13 residues in the CDR3. Trimming removed 5 bases from V and 0 bases from J, with 7 bases in between. Germline values: CDR1 LNHDA, CDR2 SQIVND (reference sequence).

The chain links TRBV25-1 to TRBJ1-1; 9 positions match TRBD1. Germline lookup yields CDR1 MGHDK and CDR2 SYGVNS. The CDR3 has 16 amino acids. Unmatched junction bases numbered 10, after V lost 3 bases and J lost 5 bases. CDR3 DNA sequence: TGTGCCAGCAGTGACCTGGAACAGGGGGCTCGGACTGAAGCTTTCTTT. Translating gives CASSDLEQGARTEAFF.

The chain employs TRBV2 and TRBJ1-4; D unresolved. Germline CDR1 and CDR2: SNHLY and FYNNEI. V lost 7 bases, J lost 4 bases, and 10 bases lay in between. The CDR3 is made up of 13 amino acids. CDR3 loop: CASTRVGNEKLFF. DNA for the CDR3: TGTGCCAGCACCCGGGTGGGTAATGAAAAACTGTTTTTT.